One and the same sample provided the 26 T cell receptor beta chains below, sequenced in a study of identical twins' blood T cells. TCRdb re-called the 5' RACE reads through MiXCR, storing one row per CDR3 protein. The sample yields around 380,000 distinct CDR3 sequences, about 28% seen once. What was sequenced was PBMCs. The receptors originated from a woman aged 18-50 years in good health.

The chain carries TRBV6-2 or TRBV6-3 and TRBJ1-1; the match to TRBD1 covers 8 bases. Germline loops: CDR1 MNHEY, CDR2 SVGEGT. V dropped 5 bases and J dropped 8; count of bases not matched to a gene: 13. This CDR3 has 15 amino acids. The chain's CDR3 is CASSQPPDREFEAFF. The CDR3 DNA follows: TGTGCCAGCAGTCAACCGCCGGACAGGGAGTTCGAAGCTTTCTTT.

This clonotype was recorded a few times. CDR3 loop: CASSQDRGGGYTF. The CDR3 bases are TGTGCCAGCAGCCAAGACAGGGGGGGTGGCTACACCTTC. V is TRBV27 and J is TRBJ1-2; 9 nucleotides agree with TRBD1. V lost 6 bases, J lost 7 bases, and 6 bases stayed unmatched. This CDR3 is 13 amino acids long. The germline V gene encodes CDR1 MNHEY and CDR2 SMNVEV (reference sequence).

The chain has TRBV29-1 and TRBJ2-2; 8 bases match TRBD1. Germline V gene sequence: CDR1 SQVTM, CDR2 ANQGSEA. The junction had 1 base not matched to a gene; V was cut back by 7 bases and J by 0 bases. This CDR3 comprises 13 residues. The CDR3 DNA reads as TGCAGCGCGACAGGGGCGAACACCGGGGAGCTGTTTTTT. As protein: CSATGANTGELFF.

This clonotype occurred many times. This CDR3 reads CASSFDRSSTDTQYF. The CDR3 coding sequence is TGTGCCAGTAGCTTCGACAGGAGTAGCACAGATACGCAGTATTTT. This chain uses TRBV19 with TRBJ2-3; TRBD1 might be the D (6 bases). CDR3 length equals 15 residues. Deletions cut 6 bases from V and 0 bases from J, with 13 bases between. CDR1 LNHDA and CDR2 SQIVND come from the germline V gene (reference sequence).

This clonotype came up a few times. This chain links TRBV19 with TRBJ1-5; D perhaps matches TRBD1 (6 bases). The CDR3 totals 15 residues. The V gene lost 5 bases and the J gene lost 1 base, with 12 bases spanning the gap. The germline V gene encodes CDR1 LNHDA and CDR2 SQIVND (reference sequence). In DNA, the CDR3 is TGTGCCAGTAGTCCCGAGACAGGCAGCAATCAGCCCCAGCATTTT. Protein: CASSPETGSNQPQHF.

This clonotype was counted only a few times. V is TRBV20-1 and J is TRBJ1-5, with 7 bases that match TRBD1. Germline V lookup: CDR1 DFQATT, CDR2 SNEGSKA (reference sequence). J gave up 12 bases and V 1 base, and 3 bases lay outside the gene matches. The CDR3 length is 11 residues. In DNA, the CDR3 is TGCAGTGCTAGAGTAGGGGGCGTCCAGCATTTT. Amino acids: CSARVGGVQHF.

This clonotype was picked up one time. A junction boundary mismatches the germline segment, possibly from a read error. The gene calls are TRBV2 and TRBJ2-5, with 9 bases aligning to TRBD2. The CDR3 spans 16 residues. Per germline, CDR1 SNHLY and CDR2 FYNNEI. This chain's CDR3 is CAGSPQRGALQETQYF. For the CDR3, the DNA is TGTGCCGGCAGCCCACAGCGGGGGGCGTTACAAGAGACCCAGTACTTC. The full variable domain, in which reference TRBV2 and TRBJ2-5 provide the parts outside the CDR3, is EPEVTQTPSHQVTQMGQEVILRCVPISNHLYFYWYRQILGQKVEFLVSFYNNEISEKSEIFDDQFSVERPDGSNFTLKIRSTKLEDSAMYFCAGSPQRGALQETQYFGPGTRLLVL.

This clonotype was seen only once. The genes are TRBV25-1 and TRBJ2-7; D not resolved. The germline V and J ends were trimmed by 1 base and 3 bases, with 7 bases remaining between them. The CDR3 covers 13 residues. Germline values: CDR1 MGHDK, CDR2 SYGVNS. The CDR3 DNA reads as TGTGCCAGCAGTGAATCCGCGGTCTACGAGCAGTACTTC. Its protein is CASSESAVYEQYF.

The table lists this clonotype with a few counts. V is TRBV7-3 and J is TRBJ1-6, with D uncertain. The germline V and J ends were trimmed by 6 bases and 7 bases, with 10 bases remaining between them. The CDR3 covers 13 residues. Germline loops: CDR1 SGHTA, CDR2 FQGTGA. The DNA for the CDR3 is TGTGCCAGCAGTCTTCAGAGGAATTCACCCCTCCACTTT. The encoded protein is CASSLQRNSPLHF.

The chain employs TRBV19 and TRBJ1-3; unclear D gene. Germline V gene sequence: CDR1 LNHDA, CDR2 SQIVND (reference sequence). V lost 7 bases and J lost 0, with 7 bases in between. The CDR3 consists of 13 residues. CDR3 sequence reads: CASTFSSGNTIYF. The CDR3 DNA reads as TGTGCCAGTACTTTTTCCTCTGGAAACACCATATATTTT. Looking up the rest from reference TRBV19 and TRBJ1-3 gives the full variable domain: DGGITQSPKYLFRKEGQNVTLSCEQNLNHDAMYWYRQDPGQGLRLIYYSQIVNDFQKGDIAEGYSVSREKKESFPLTVTSAQKNPTAFYLCASTFSSGNTIYFGEGSWLTVV.

Of note for this clonotype: This may come from a read error, since a much larger clone is one base off. This chain connects TRBV5-5 to TRBJ2-2; D gene unclear. The V and J ends lost 4 bases and 5 bases respectively, with 12 bases between them. The CDR3 has 14 amino acids. Germline loops: CDR1 SGHKS, CDR2 YYEKEE (reference sequence). CDR3 DNA: TGTGCCAGCAGCCTCTTTTCGGAAACCGGGGAGCTGTTTTTT. Its protein product is CASSLFSETGELFF.

The chain links TRBV6-2 or TRBV6-3 to TRBJ1-3, with D uncertain. V was pared by 5 bases and J by 7 bases, with 18 bases between. Germline V CDR1 and CDR2: MNHEY, SVGEGT. CDR3 length: 15 amino acids. The CDR3 DNA is TGTGCCAGCAGTGCCATCGGGGTCCAGGACAACACCATATATTTT. This sequence encodes CASSAIGVQDNTIYF.

The chain employs TRBV6-2 or TRBV6-3 and TRBJ2-1; D is uncertain. The length of the CDR3 is 15 residues. The ends were cut back, 4 bases at V and 0 bases at J, with 10 bases in the middle. Germline V gene lookup returns CDR1 MNHEY and CDR2 SVGEGT. DNA of the CDR3: TGTGCCAGCAGTTTCAAGAGAAGCTCCTACAATGAGCAGTTCTTC. Its protein is CASSFKRSSYNEQFF.

This clonotype was seen a few times. The CDR3 here is CSASSGDMYEQYF. CDR3 coding DNA: TGCAGTGCTAGTAGCGGGGACATGTACGAGCAGTACTTC. The chain is built from TRBV20-1 and TRBJ2-7; 8 bases agree with TRBD2. V lost 3 bases and J lost 4; bases outside the gene matches: 5. From germline, CDR1 is DFQATT and CDR2 SNEGSKA (reference sequence). The CDR3 is 13 amino acids.

Only a few counts were recorded for this clonotype. The V call is TRBV4-2, the J call TRBJ2-1, with TRBD2 identical over 11 bases. Germline lookup yields CDR1 LGHNA and CDR2 YNFKEQ. The CDR3 loop spans 17 amino acids. The V segment lost 6 bases and the J segment 6 bases; nucleotides outside the gene matches: 13. DNA for the CDR3: TGTGCCAGCAGTCCAGTATCCCAGACTAGCGGGGCCAATGAGCAGTTCTTC. Translation: CASSPVSQTSGANEQFF.

The V gene is TRBV20-1, the J gene TRBJ2-1; no definite D call. CDR3 size: 12 residues. Germline V CDR1 and CDR2: DFQATT, SNEGSKA (reference sequence). Trimming removed 3 bases at V and 7 bases at J, with 10 bases between. CDR3 in DNA: TGCAGTGCTAGGAGGCAGACAAATGAGCAGTTCTTC. As protein: CSARRQTNEQFF.

This clonotype showed up many times. The V call is TRBV12-3 or TRBV12-4, the J call TRBJ1-2; possible D gene TRBD1, 5 bases. The CDR3 totals 14 residues. V shed 2 bases and J shed 3 bases, with 10 bases lying between them. The CDR3 sequence is CASSLRRDHYGYTF. DNA for the CDR3: TGTGCCAGCAGTTTACGACGGGACCACTATGGCTACACCTTC.

This clonotype was seen only a few times. The genes are TRBV19 and TRBJ2-3; D gene unclear. The germline gives CDR1 LNHDA, CDR2 SQIVND (reference sequence). The CDR3 has 15 residues. The germline V and J ends were trimmed by 3 bases and 0 bases, with 10 bases remaining between them. CDR3 sequence reads: CASSMDRSSTDTQYF. The CDR3 region has the DNA TGTGCCAGTAGTATGGACCGATCTAGCACAGATACGCAGTATTTT.

The rearrangement uses TRBV29-1 and TRBJ2-2; D gene uncertain. V lost 0 bases and J 1 base, leaving 6 bases between the germline ends. Germline CDR1 and CDR2: SQVTM and ANQGSEA. The CDR3 is 14 residues long. The CDR3 protein is CSVEDGMNTGELFF. The CDR3 DNA is TGCAGCGTTGAAGACGGCATGAACACCGGGGAGCTGTTTTTT.

This clonotype was observed a handful of times. This chain links TRBV30 with TRBJ1-2, with a weak D call TRBD1 (6 bases). CDR3 length equals 12 residues. CDR1 GTSNPN and CDR2 SVGIG come from the germline V gene (reference sequence). Trimming shortened V by 1 base and J by 5 bases, and 8 bases separated the two germline ends. CDR3 sequence: CAWSAQGYGYTF. CDR3 DNA sequence: TGTGCCTGGAGTGCCCAGGGGTATGGCTACACCTTC.

Here the CDR3 DNA reads TGCGCCAGCAGCTTGGCCCCGGGACAGGCCGAAGCTTTCTTT. This translates into CASSLAPGQAEAFF. V usage is TRBV5-1 and J usage is TRBJ1-1; 8 nucleotides align to TRBD1. CDR1 is SGHRS, CDR2 YFSETQ, per germline. V shed 0 bases, J shed 8 bases, and the junction held 6 bases outside the gene matches. This CDR3 is 14 amino acids long.

This clonotype was seen only a few times. V and J are TRBV29-1 and TRBJ1-1, with D uncertain. V was pared by 6 bases and J by 7 bases, with 18 bases between. The germline CDR1 and CDR2 sequences are SQVTM and ANQGSEA. The length of the CDR3 is 13 residues. CDR3 DNA: TGCAGCGTGGTTCTGGGGTTGTTTGGTGAAGCTTTCTTT. Translating it yields CSVVLGLFGEAFF.

This chain uses TRBV2 with TRBJ1-1; D possibly corresponds to TRBD1 (6 bases). CDR1 is SNHLY and CDR2 is FYNNEI in the germline V gene. V lost 6 bases to trimming and J lost 5 bases, with 16 bases between them. The CDR3 length is 14 residues. The chain's CDR3 is CASREQGGWTEAFF. Here the CDR3 DNA reads TGTGCCAGCAGAGAACAGGGAGGGTGGACTGAAGCTTTCTTT. Drawing the rest from reference TRBV2 and TRBJ1-1, the complete variable domain is EPEVTQTPSHQVTQMGQEVILRCVPISNHLYFYWYRQILGQKVEFLVSFYNNEISEKSEIFDDQFSVERPDGSNFTLKIRSTKLEDSAMYFCASREQGGWTEAFFGQGTRLTVV.

This chain joins TRBV20-1 and TRBJ1-2, with TRBD1 matching over 7 bases. The CDR3 consists of 18 residues. CDR1 DFQATT and CDR2 SNEGSKA come from the germline V gene (reference sequence). V shed 0 bases and J 0 bases; nucleotides not matched to a gene: 13. The CDR3 loop is CSARDLFGQGGSNYGYTF. Written as DNA, the CDR3 is TGCAGTGCTAGAGATCTGTTTGGGCAGGGGGGCTCTAACTATGGCTACACCTTC.

V gene TRBV9 combines with J gene TRBJ2-1; 14 bases align to TRBD2. The CDR3 contains 16 residues. V gave up 4 bases and J gave up 9 bases; unmatched junction bases: 9. The V gene's germline CDR1 is SGDLS and CDR2 YYNGEE. The CDR3 loop reads CASSLGTSGGWSEQFF. The CDR3, as DNA: TGTGCCAGCAGCCTCGGGACTAGCGGGGGTTGGAGTGAGCAGTTCTTC.

The CDR3 reads CATRSANEKLFF. CDR3 nucleotides: TGTGCCACCCGCTCGGCTAATGAAAAACTGTTTTTT. This rearrangement joins TRBV10-3 to TRBJ1-4; D is undetermined. From germline, CDR1 is ENHRY and CDR2 SYGVKD. Trimming stripped 10 bases from V and 3 bases from J, with 9 bases between. The CDR3 has 12 residues.